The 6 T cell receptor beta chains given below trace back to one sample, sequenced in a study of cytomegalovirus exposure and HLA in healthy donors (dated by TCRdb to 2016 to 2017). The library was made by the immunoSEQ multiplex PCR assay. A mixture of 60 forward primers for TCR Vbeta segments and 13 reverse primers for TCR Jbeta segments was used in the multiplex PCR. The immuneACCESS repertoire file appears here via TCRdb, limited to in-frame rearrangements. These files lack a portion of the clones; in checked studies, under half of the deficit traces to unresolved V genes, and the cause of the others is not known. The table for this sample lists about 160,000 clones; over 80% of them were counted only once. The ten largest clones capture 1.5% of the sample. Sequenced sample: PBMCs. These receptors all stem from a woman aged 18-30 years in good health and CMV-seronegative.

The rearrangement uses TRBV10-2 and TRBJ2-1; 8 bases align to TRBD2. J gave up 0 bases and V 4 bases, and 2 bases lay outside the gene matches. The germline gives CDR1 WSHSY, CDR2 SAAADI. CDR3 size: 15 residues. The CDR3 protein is CASSGRGVSYNEQFF. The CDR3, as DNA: TGCGCCAGCAGTGGGCGGGGGGTCTCCTACAATGAGCAGTTCTTC.

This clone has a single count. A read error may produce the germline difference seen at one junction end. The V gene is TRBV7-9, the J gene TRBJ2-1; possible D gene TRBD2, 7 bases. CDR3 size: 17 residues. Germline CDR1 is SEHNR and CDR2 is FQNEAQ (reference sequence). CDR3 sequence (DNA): TGTTCCAGCAGCCGGGGCGGGGGCCGTGGCTCCTACAATGAGCAGTTCTTC. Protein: CSSSRGGGRGSYNEQFF.

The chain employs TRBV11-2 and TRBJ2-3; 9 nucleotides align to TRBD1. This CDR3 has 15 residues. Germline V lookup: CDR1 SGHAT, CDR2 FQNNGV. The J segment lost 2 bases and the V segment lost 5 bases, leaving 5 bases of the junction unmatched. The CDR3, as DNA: TGTGCCAGCAGCCTCCGGACAGGGGTCACAGATACGCAGTATTTT. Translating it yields CASSLRTGVTDTQYF.

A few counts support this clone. CDR3 residues: CASSFHGEVTEAFF. For the CDR3, the DNA is TGTGCCAGCAGCTTTCACGGGGAGGTCACTGAAGCTTTCTTT. The rearrangement uses TRBV7-9 and TRBJ1-1; no clear D gene. This CDR3 has 14 amino acids. V was trimmed by 3 bases and J by 4 bases, leaving 12 bases between them. Germline V gene sequence: CDR1 SEHNR, CDR2 FQNEAQ (reference sequence).

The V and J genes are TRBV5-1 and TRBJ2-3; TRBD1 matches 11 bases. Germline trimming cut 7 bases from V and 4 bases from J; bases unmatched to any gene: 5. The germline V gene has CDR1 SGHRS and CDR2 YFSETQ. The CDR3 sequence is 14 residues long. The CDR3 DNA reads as TGCGCCAGCTCTCCGGGACAGGGGGCAGATACGCAGTATTTT. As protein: CASSPGQGADTQYF. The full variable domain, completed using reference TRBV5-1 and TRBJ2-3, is KAGVTQTPRYLIKTRGQQVTLSCSPISGHRSVSWYQQTPGQGLQFLFEYFSETQRNKGNFPGRFSGRQFSNSRSEMNVSTLELGDSALYLCASSPGQGADTQYFGPGTRLTVL.

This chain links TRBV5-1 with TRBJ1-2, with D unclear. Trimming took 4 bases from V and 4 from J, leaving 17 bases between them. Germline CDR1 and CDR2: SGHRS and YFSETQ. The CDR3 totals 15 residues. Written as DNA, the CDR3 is TGCGCCAGCAGCCCCTCCCCTGCAGACACCTATGGCTACACCTTC. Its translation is CASSPSPADTYGYTF.